The subject of this entry is one T cell receptor beta chain. The junction differs from germline at one of its ends, possibly a read error. These data belong to a study of T-cell reconstitution after alpha-beta-depleted transplantation in children. TCRbeta library construction was performed incorporating unique molecular identifiers. TCRdb processed the PCR reads anew with MiXCR; each CDR3 protein has one entry. The sample consists of around 410,000 distinct CDR3 sequences, 9.5% to 13% of them appearing once. The TCR originated in a human donor who donated a stem cell graft to a child with acute myeloid leukemia. The sequences come from PBMCs from the stem cell graft donor, collected from the stem cell graft.

The CDR3 spells CATSSDSGGYEQYF. The CDR3 DNA is TGTGCCACCAGCTCTGACAGTGGTGGCTACGAGCAGTACTTC. The chain joins TRBV7-6 to TRBJ2-7; TRBD1 might be the D (5 bases). The germline CDR1 and CDR2 sequences are SGHVS and FNYEAQ. The length of the CDR3 is 14 residues. Variable domain in full (rest from reference TRBV7-6 and TRBJ2-7): GAGVSQSPRYKVTKRGQDVALRCDPISGHVSLYWYRQALGQGPEFLTYFNYEAQQDKSGLPNDRFSAERPEGSISTLTIQRTEQRDSAMYRCATSSDSGGYEQYFGPGTRLTVT.